This TCR beta chain was profiled in a study of T cells after yellow fever vaccination. Looking at the study overall: The SMART-Seq v4 Ultra Low Input method served to prepare the low-cell-number fractions.

Findings and caveats of the study: There was a small share of clonotypes that showed up in both the CD4 and CD8 compartments. One caveat is that FACS-sorted repertoires could contain abundant clonotypes contaminating from the bulk population.

TCRdb used MiXCR to reprocess the 5' RACE reads, holding one entry per CDR3 protein. The sample shows hundreds of thousands of distinct CDR3 sequences, approximately 12% of them seen only once. This clonotype was recorded at least ten times. No antigen is known for it. V was pared by 0 bases and J by 2 bases, with 6 bases of the junction left unmatched. The length of the CDR3 is 16 residues. The germline CDR1 and CDR2 sequences are DFQATT and SNEGSKA (reference sequence). Source: CD4+ T cells sorted from PBMCs, taken 15 days after the yellow fever booster vaccination. The TCR sequence derives from a man aged 18 to 30 who received the YFV17D yellow fever vaccine. The gene calls are TRBV20-1 and TRBJ1-5, with 8 bases aligning to TRBD1. In DNA form, the CDR3 reads TGCAGTGCTAGAGAGGCGCCAGGGGGCGGCAATCAGCCCCAGCATTTT. Amino acids: CSAREAPGGGNQPQHF.